The next 8 T cell receptor beta chains were all read from a single sample in a study of molecular identifiers for immune sequencing clone quantification. TCRdb re-analysed the PCR reads in MiXCR, keeping a single row per CDR3 protein. This table holds over 600,000 distinct CDR3 sequences, 15% to 20% found once. The sequencing sample was made of naive CD8+ T cells from blood, with Jurkat cell RNA spiked in. Described subset: FACS-sorted CD8+CD4-CCR7+CD45RA+ naive T cells. These receptors were collected from a human donor in good health. Some libraries in this study had Jurkat cell RNA spiked in.

This clonotype was seen many times. This chain uses TRBV4-1 with TRBJ2-7; D may be TRBD2 (5 bases). Germline CDR1 reads MGHRA; CDR2 reads YSYEKL. This CDR3 region has 14 residues. V lost 4 bases and J lost 6, with 16 bases in between. This CDR3 reads CASSPGGGPLEQYF. In DNA form, the CDR3 reads TGCGCCAGCAGCCCTGGTGGCGGGCCGCTCGAGCAGTACTTC.

V and J are TRBV7-6 and TRBJ1-1; tentatively, D is TRBD1 (6 bases). Germline V lookup: CDR1 SGHVS, CDR2 FNYEAQ. Trimming left V 5 bases short and J 1 base short, with 17 bases between. The CDR3 totals 16 residues. Here the CDR3 reads CASSPGTMNGNTEAFF. CDR3 bases: TGTGCCAGCAGCCCTGGGACAATGAATGGGAACACTGAAGCTTTCTTT.

This clonotype has ten or more counts. This CDR3 is CASSQSPGLAGGVETQYF. CDR3 coding DNA: TGTGCCAGCAGCCAATCACCGGGACTAGCGGGAGGTGTCGAGACCCAGTACTTC. This chain connects TRBV4-2 to TRBJ2-5, with 15 bases lining up with TRBD2. Germline trimming cut 2 bases from V and 5 bases from J; bases unmatched to any gene: 9. The CDR3 loop spans 18 amino acids. Germline V gives CDR1 LGHNA, CDR2 YNFKEQ.

This clonotype was counted a few times. The rearrangement links TRBV19 to TRBJ2-7, with TRBD1 as a possible D gene (6 bases). The CDR3 covers 14 residues. V lost 3 bases and J lost 3, with 12 bases in between. Germline V gene sequence: CDR1 LNHDA, CDR2 SQIVND (reference sequence). The CDR3 sequence is CASSIADSNYEQYF. The CDR3 region has the DNA TGTGCCAGTAGTATTGCGGACAGCAACTACGAGCAGTACTTC.

This clonotype was seen a handful of times. This chain connects TRBV5-6 to TRBJ2-7; 7 bases line up with TRBD1. V trimming: 4 bases; J trimming: 1 base; junction bases outside the gene matches: 5. There are 14 residues in the CDR3. The V gene's germline CDR1 is SGHDT and CDR2 YYEEEE. The CDR3 loop reads CASSKGQRSYEQYF. The DNA of the CDR3 is TGTGCCAGCAGCAAGGGACAGCGATCCTACGAGCAGTACTTC.

This clonotype was detected many times. The chain is built from TRBV27 and TRBJ1-4; D is perhaps TRBD1 (5 bases). The germline CDR1 and CDR2 sequences are MNHEY and SMNVEV (reference sequence). V lost 4 bases and J lost 4, with 10 bases in between. This CDR3 region has 14 residues. CDR3 sequence: CASSWGRVNEKLFF. DNA of the CDR3: TGTGCCAGCAGTTGGGGCAGGGTTAATGAAAAACTGTTTTTT.

The sample holds many counts of this clonotype. This sequence joins TRBV4-3 and TRBJ1-1; no clear D gene. V was pared by 1 base and J by 0 bases, with 9 bases between. Looked up from germline, CDR1 is LGHNA and CDR2 is YSLEER. This CDR3 has 15 amino acids. The CDR3 DNA reads TGCGCCAGCAGCCAAGGACGGTTCATGAACACTGAAGCTTTCTTT. It encodes CASSQGRFMNTEAFF.

This clonotype was counted at least ten times. V gene TRBV6-5 combines with J gene TRBJ2-3, with D perhaps matching TRBD2 (6 bases). Trimming cost V 4 bases and J 5 bases, with 19 bases left between them. This CDR3 comprises 16 residues. Germline assignment: CDR1 MNHEY and CDR2 SVGAGI. The CDR3 reads CASSFWGGRHGDTQYF. CDR3 nucleotides: TGTGCCAGCAGTTTCTGGGGAGGCAGGCATGGAGATACGCAGTATTTT.